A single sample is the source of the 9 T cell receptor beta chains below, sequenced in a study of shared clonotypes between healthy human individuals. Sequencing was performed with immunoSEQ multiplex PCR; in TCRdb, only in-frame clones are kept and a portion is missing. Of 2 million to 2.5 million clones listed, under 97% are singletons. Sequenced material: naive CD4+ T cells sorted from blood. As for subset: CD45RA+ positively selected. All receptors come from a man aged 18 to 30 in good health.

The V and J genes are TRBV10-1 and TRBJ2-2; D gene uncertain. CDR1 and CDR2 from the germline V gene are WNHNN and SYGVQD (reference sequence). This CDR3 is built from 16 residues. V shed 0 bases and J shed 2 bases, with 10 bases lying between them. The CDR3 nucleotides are TGCGCCAGCAGTGAGTCGGCAGGAACTAACACCGGGGAGCTGTTTTTT. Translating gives CASSESAGTNTGELFF.

The CDR3 nucleotides read TGTGCCAGCAAGTTTAACGGTCCCAATCAGCCCCAGCATTTT. This translates into CASKFNGPNQPQHF. V gene TRBV2 combines with J gene TRBJ1-5, with D unresolved. The CDR3 runs to 14 residues. Germline CDR1 and CDR2: SNHLY and FYNNEI. Between the trimmed V and J ends, which lost 7 bases and 3 bases, there was a span of 13 bases.

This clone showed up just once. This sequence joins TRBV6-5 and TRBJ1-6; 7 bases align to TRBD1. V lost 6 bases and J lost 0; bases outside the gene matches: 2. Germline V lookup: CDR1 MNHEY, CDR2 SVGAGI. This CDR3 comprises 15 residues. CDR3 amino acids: CASRQGSSYNSPLHF. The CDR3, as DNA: TGTGCCAGCAGACAGGGGAGCTCCTATAATTCACCCCTCCACTTT.

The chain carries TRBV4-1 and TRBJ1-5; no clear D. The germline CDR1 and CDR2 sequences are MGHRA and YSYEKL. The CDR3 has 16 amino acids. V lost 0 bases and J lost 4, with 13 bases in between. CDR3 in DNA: TGCGCCAGCAGCCAAGATAGTTGGCAACCGAATCAGCCCCAGCATTTT. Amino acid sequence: CASSQDSWQPNQPQHF.

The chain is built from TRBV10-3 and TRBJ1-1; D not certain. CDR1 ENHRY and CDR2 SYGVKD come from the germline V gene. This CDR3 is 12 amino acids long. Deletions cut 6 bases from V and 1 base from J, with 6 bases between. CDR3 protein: CAIRKTNTEAFF. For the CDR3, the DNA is TGTGCCATCAGAAAAACGAACACTGAAGCTTTCTTT.

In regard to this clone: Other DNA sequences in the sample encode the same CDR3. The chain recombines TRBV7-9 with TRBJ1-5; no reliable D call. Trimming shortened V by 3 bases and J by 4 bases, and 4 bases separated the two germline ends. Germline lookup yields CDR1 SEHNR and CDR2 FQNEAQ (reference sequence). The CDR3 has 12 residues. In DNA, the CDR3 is TGTGCCAGCAGCTTCTCGAATCAGCCCCAGCATTTT. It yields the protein CASSFSNQPQHF.

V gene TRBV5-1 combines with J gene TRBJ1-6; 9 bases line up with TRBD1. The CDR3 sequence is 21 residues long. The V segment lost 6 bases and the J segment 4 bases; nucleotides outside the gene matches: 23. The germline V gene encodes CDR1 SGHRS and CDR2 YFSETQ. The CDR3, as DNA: TGCGCCAGCACCCAGTCCCGGGACAGGGAATCACCCGGCCTATATAATTCACCCCTCCACTTT. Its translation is CASTQSRDRESPGLYNSPLHF.

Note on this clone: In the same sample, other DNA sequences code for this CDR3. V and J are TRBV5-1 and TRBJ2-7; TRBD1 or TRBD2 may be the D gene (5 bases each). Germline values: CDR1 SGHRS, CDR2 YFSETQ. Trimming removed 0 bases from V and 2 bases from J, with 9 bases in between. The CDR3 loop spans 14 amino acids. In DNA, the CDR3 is TGCGCCAGCAGCTTGGGGGACCTACCCTACGAGCAGTACTTC. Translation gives CASSLGDLPYEQYF. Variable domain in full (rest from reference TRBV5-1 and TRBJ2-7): KAGVTQTPRYLIKTRGQQVTLSCSPISGHRSVSWYQQTPGQGLQFLFEYFSETQRNKGNFPGRFSGRQFSNSRSEMNVSTLELGDSALYLCASSLGDLPYEQYFGPGTRLTVT.

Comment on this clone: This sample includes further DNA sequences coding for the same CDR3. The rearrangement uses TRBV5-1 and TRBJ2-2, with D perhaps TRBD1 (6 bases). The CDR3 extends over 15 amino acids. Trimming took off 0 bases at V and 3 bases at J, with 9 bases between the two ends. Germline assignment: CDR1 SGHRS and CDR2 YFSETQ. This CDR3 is CASSLGSGDTGELFF. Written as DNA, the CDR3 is TGCGCCAGCAGCTTGGGTTCAGGGGACACCGGGGAGCTGTTTTTT.